Included here is one T cell receptor beta chain sequence, with context. What it binds is unknown. The sample comes from a study of cytomegalovirus exposure and HLA in healthy donors. Across the study: Early on, a data release was issued that held about 85 million unique TCRs from HLA-typed donors. Study observations and caveats: TCR beta V segments were, for the most part, productive about 90% or about 30% of the time in an earlier analysis.

Researchers ran the PCR with 60 Vbeta and 13 Jbeta primers. Generated by immunoSEQ multiplex PCR, the TCRdb table keeps only in-frame clones and is missing some. This sample's clone table lists some 200,000 clones. The CDR3 covers 18 residues. Trimming left V 5 bases short and J 1 base short, with 21 bases between. Germline lookup yields CDR1 LNHDA and CDR2 SQIVND (reference sequence). This receptor was taken from a boy younger than 18 in good health and CMV-seronegative. The rearrangement links TRBV19 to TRBJ1-3; D is perhaps TRBD1 (6 bases). The source material was PBMCs. The CDR3 loop is CASSFQGRGEHSGNTIYF. The CDR3 DNA reads TGTGCCAGTAGTTTCCAGGGGAGGGGCGAACATTCTGGAAACACCATATATTTT.